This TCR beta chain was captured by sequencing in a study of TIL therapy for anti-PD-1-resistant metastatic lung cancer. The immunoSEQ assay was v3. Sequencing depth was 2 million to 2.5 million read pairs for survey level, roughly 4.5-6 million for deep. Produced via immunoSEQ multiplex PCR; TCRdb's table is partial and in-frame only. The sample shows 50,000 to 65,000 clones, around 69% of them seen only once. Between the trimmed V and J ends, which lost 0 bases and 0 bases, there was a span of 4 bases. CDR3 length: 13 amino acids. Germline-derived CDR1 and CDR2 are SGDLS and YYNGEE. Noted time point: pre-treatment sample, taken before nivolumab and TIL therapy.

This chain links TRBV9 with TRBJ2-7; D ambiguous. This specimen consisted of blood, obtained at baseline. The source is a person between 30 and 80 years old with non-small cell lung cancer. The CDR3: CASSVGLSYEQYF. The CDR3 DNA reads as TGTGCCAGCAGCGTAGGTCTCTCCTACGAGCAGTACTTC.